The entry below describes one T cell receptor (beta chain). The antigen remains undetermined. Produced via immunoSEQ multiplex PCR; TCRdb's table is partial and in-frame only. Here the sample spans around 2.1 million clones, 95% being singletons. Donors were healthy HIV-negative adults without recent acute infections or vaccinations. This sample is drawn from a study of shared clonotypes between healthy human individuals. Whole-study context: CD4 naive cells filled three plates per donor, CD4 memory three, CD8 naive two and CD8 memory one.

Points from the study as a whole: Rarefaction analysis demonstrated incomplete sorted-subset sequencing notwithstanding large depth.

CDR1 is SNHLY and CDR2 is FYNNEI in the germline V gene. CDR3 length: 11 residues. V shed 10 bases and J 8 bases; nucleotides not matched to a gene: 7. The sample comprised naive CD4+ T cells sorted from blood. Subset reported: CD45RA+ positively selected. The receptor was derived from a man between 18 and 35 years old in good health. The genes are TRBV2 and TRBJ1-2; TRBD1 aligns across 7 bases. CDR3 loop: CAIDRVGGYTF. The CDR3 DNA reads as TGTGCCATAGACAGGGTAGGGGGCTACACCTTC.